This TCR beta chain is drawn from a study of blood T cell repertoires in COVID-19. The overall study: Acute-phase and convalescent COVID-19 samples originated in the United States, Italy and Spain.

Source study methods: Researchers report that nucleated cell counts were estimated from reference gene primer amplification. Assay: immunoSEQ multiplex PCR; the TCRdb copy retains only in-frame clones and omits some. V and J calls and clone size are copied from that table; D and trimming were computed from the DNA. The sample contains about 150,000 clones, around 84% of which appear only once. This CDR3 region has 11 residues. The V end lost 4 bases, the J end lost 10 bases, and 8 bases lay between the germline ends. Germline CDR1 and CDR2: LGHDT and YNNKEL (reference sequence). Sequencing input: peripheral blood. The rearrangement joins TRBV3-1 (or the pseudogene TRBV3-2) to TRBJ2-1; weak D call: TRBD2 (5 bases). The receptor was isolated from a man in his 70s with acute or convalescent COVID-19. This CDR3 reads CASSRGGEQFF. CDR3 sequence (DNA): TGTGCCAGCAGCCGCGGCGGGGAGCAGTTCTTC.